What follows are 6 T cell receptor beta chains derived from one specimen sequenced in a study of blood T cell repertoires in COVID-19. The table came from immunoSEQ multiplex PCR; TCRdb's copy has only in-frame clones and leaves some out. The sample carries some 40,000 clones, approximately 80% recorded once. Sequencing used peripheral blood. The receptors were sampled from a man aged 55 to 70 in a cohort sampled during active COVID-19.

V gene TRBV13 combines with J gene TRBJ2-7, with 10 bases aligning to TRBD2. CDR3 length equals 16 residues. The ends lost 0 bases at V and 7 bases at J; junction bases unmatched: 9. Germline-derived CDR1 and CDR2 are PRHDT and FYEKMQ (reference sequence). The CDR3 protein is CASSLGTSGRAGEQYF. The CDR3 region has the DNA TGTGCCAGCAGCTTAGGGACTAGCGGGCGGGCGGGGGAGCAGTACTTC.

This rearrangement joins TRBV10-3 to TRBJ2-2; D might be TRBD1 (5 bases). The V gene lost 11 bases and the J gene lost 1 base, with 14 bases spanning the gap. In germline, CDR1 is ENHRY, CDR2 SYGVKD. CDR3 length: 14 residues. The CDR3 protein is CAAETVKNTGELFF. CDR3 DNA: TGTGCCGCGGAGACAGTCAAGAACACCGGGGAGCTGTTTTTT.

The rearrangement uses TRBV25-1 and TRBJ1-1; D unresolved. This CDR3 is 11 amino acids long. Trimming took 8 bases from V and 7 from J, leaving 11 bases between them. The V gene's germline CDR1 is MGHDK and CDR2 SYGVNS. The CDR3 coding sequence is TGTGCCAGCTCCGGACTGTATGAAGCTTTCTTT. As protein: CASSGLYEAFF.

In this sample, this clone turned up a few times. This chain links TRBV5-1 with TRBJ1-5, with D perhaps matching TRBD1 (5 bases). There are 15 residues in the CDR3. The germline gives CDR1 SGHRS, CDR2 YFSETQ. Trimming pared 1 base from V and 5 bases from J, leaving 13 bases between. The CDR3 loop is CASSLRAGMDQPQHF. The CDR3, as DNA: TGCGCCAGCAGCTTGCGCGCAGGGATGGATCAGCCCCAGCATTTT.

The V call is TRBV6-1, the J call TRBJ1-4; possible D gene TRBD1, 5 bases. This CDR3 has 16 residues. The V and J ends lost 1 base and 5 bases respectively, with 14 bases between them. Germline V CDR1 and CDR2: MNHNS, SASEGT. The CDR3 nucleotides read TGTGCCAGCAGTGAAGAGGGGCCCCGGTTCAATGAAAAACTGTTTTTT. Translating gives CASSEEGPRFNEKLFF.

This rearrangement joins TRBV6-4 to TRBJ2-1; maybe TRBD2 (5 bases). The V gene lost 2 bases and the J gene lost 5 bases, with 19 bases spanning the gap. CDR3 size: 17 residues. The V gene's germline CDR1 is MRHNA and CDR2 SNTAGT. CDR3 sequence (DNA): TGTGCCAGCAGTGACGTCAGCGGCCGCCTATCGGACAATGAGCAGTTCTTC. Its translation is CASSDVSGRLSDNEQFF.